The 22 T cell receptor beta chains presented below share a single source sample, sequenced in a study of cytomegalovirus exposure and HLA in healthy donors. With 60 Vbeta and 13 Jbeta primers, the PCR was carried out. Some clones are missing from TCRdb's copy, which holds only in-frame ones; the method was immunoSEQ multiplex PCR. The table includes about 190,000 clones, around 85% detected once. The sequencing input was PBMCs. These receptors were collected from a man in his forties or fifties in good health and CMV-seronegative.

The chain couples TRBV4-2 to TRBJ1-2; a possible D gene is TRBD1 (5 bases). The CDR3 has 15 amino acids. Germline V gene lookup returns CDR1 LGHNA and CDR2 YNFKEQ. V lost 1 base, J lost 1 base, and 10 bases lay in between. The CDR3: CASSQVTEINYGYTF. The DNA of the CDR3 is TGTGCCAGCAGCCAAGTGACAGAAATTAACTATGGCTACACCTTC.

V gene TRBV27 combines with J gene TRBJ2-3; a possible D gene is TRBD1 (7 bases). This CDR3 spans 14 amino acids. Germline V CDR1 and CDR2: MNHEY, SMNVEV (reference sequence). V dropped 6 bases and J dropped 2 bases, with 12 bases sitting between them. The DNA of the CDR3 is TGTGCCAGCAGGCGGGACAGTCTCACAGATACGCAGTATTTT. It specifies CASRRDSLTDTQYF.

The chain couples TRBV7-9 to TRBJ2-7; 10 bases line up with TRBD1. The V gene's germline CDR1 is SEHNR and CDR2 FQNEAQ (reference sequence). V shed 5 bases, J shed 0 bases, and the junction held 4 bases outside the gene matches. The CDR3 has 15 amino acids. The CDR3 bases are TGTGCCAGCAGCGCCGGGACAGGGGTCTCCTACGAGCAGTACTTC. Its protein product is CASSAGTGVSYEQYF.

In this sample, this clone turned up a few times. The CDR3 region is CASSSTQGGTYEQYF. As DNA, the CDR3 is TGTGCCAGCAGCTCGACACAGGGTGGGACCTACGAGCAGTACTTC. V gene TRBV7-9 combines with J gene TRBJ2-5; possible D gene TRBD1, 6 bases. The tail of the sequence fits TRBJ2-7 better, so the J call may be wrong. CDR3 length: 15 residues. Germline CDR1 and CDR2: SEHNR and FQNEAQ (reference sequence).

Worth noting for this clone: An end of the junction does not agree with germline; a read error may underlie this. The chain has TRBV7-9 and TRBJ2-1, with D unresolved. Germline V gene lookup returns CDR1 SEHNR and CDR2 FQNEAQ (reference sequence). The CDR3 runs 13 residues. This CDR3 reads CSSSLVSFNEQFF. CDR3 nucleotides: TGTTCCAGCAGCTTAGTCTCGTTCAATGAGCAGTTCTTC.

About this clone itself: The junction departs from germline at one end; a sequencing error may be responsible. The chain recombines TRBV7-9 with TRBJ1-2, with 7 bases fitting TRBD1. Germline V CDR1 and CDR2: SEHNR, FQNEAQ (reference sequence). The CDR3 has 14 amino acids. The CDR3 sequence is CSSSTSDRLNGYTF. For the CDR3, the DNA is TGTTCCAGCAGCACCTCGGACAGGCTTAATGGCTACACCTTC.

About this clone itself: Mismatch with germline at one junction end may stem from a read error. This chain links TRBV7-9 with TRBJ2-5; 9 bases agree with TRBD2. The V gene's germline CDR1 is SEHNR and CDR2 FQNEAQ (reference sequence). The CDR3 contains 13 residues. In DNA form, the CDR3 reads TGTGCCAGCAGCTTAGTCGTAGCGGGGGCCTTAGACTTC. This gives the protein CASSLVVAGALDF.

This clone showed up just a few times. The chain couples TRBV12-5 to TRBJ2-3; 7 nucleotides agree with TRBD2. CDR3 length: 15 residues. Losses at the gene ends were 6 bases for V and 4 bases for J; bases not matched to a gene: 10. From germline, CDR1 is LGHNT and CDR2 FRNRAP. The CDR3: CASGLSGLESDTQYF. CDR3 nucleotide sequence: TGTGCTAGTGGACTTAGCGGGTTGGAGTCAGATACGCAGTATTTT.

The V and J genes are TRBV18 and TRBJ1-1; the D is unclear. Germline loops: CDR1 KGHSH, CDR2 LQKENI. V dropped 2 bases and J dropped 7 bases, with 8 bases sitting between them. There are 12 residues in the CDR3. CDR3 nucleotides: TGTGCCAGCTCACCAGGCCAGTATGAAGCTTTCTTT. Amino acid sequence: CASSPGQYEAFF.

The J gene is TRBJ2-1, the V gene TRBV9, with 7 bases matching TRBD1. After removal of 4 bases from V and 0 bases from J, the junction contained 4 bases not matched to a gene. Germline V gene data show CDR1 as SGDLS and CDR2 as YYNGEE. The length of the CDR3 is 15 residues. The CDR3 DNA follows: TGTGCCAGCAGCCCATGGACAGGCTCCTACAATGAGCAGTTCTTC. It codes for CASSPWTGSYNEQFF.

The chain carries TRBV7-2 and TRBJ2-5; 7 bases match TRBD1. The CDR3 consists of 15 residues. V lost 4 bases, J lost 3 bases, and 8 bases stayed unmatched. Germline-derived CDR1 and CDR2 are SGHTA and FQGNSA. The CDR3: CASSSKTGHKETQYF. The CDR3 nucleotides are TGTGCCAGCAGCTCTAAGACAGGGCATAAAGAGACCCAGTACTTC.

The rearrangement links TRBV18 to TRBJ1-2; TRBD1 is a possible D gene (5 bases). Germline loops: CDR1 KGHSH, CDR2 LQKENI. V lost 3 bases, J lost 6 bases, and 11 bases lay in between. CDR3 length: 13 residues. The CDR3 DNA sequence: TGTGCCAGCTCACCGTCCAGGGAGGATGGCTACACCTTC. This encodes CASSPSREDGYTF.

This chain joins TRBV28 and TRBJ2-2, with 7 nucleotides matching TRBD1. V trimming: 6 bases; J trimming: 5 bases; junction bases outside the gene matches: 3. Looked up from germline, CDR1 is MDHEN and CDR2 is SYDVKM. The CDR3 has 13 amino acids. The CDR3 DNA sequence: TGTGCCAGCAGAAACAGGGGAACCGGGGAGCTGTTTTTT. This encodes CASRNRGTGELFF.

This chain connects TRBV2 to TRBJ1-5; D gene uncertain. The CDR3 is made up of 16 amino acids. Trimming shortened V by 4 bases and J by 1 base, and 14 bases separated the two germline ends. CDR1 SNHLY and CDR2 FYNNEI come from the germline V gene. CDR3 in DNA: TGTGCCAGCAGTGTTGATCGGGGAAGCAGCAATCAGCCCCAGCATTTT. Translating gives CASSVDRGSSNQPQHF.

This chain uses TRBV7-2 with TRBJ2-1, with a weak D call TRBD2 (5 bases). The CDR3 length is 11 residues. The V end lost 6 bases, the J end lost 5 bases, and 5 bases lay between the germline ends. Per germline, CDR1 SGHTA and CDR2 FQGNSA. CDR3 coding DNA: TGTGCCAGCAGGAGGGACAATGAGCAGTTCTTC. It translates to CASRRDNEQFF. The full variable domain, rest sourced from reference TRBV7-2 and TRBJ2-1, is GAGVSQSPSNKVTEKGKDVELRCDPISGHTALYWYRQSLGQGLEFLIYFQGNSAPDKSGLPSDRFSAERTGGSVSTLTIQRTQQEDSAVYLCASRRDNEQFFGPGTRLTVL.

The chain combines TRBV30 with TRBJ1-2; possible D gene TRBD1, 6 bases. The CDR3 consists of 13 residues. Germline V lookup: CDR1 GTSNPN, CDR2 SVGIG (reference sequence). V was clipped by 7 bases and J by 8 bases, with 20 bases between them. CDR3 coding DNA: TGTGCCTCGCCCCCGGGGGGGGCGCGGGGCTACACCTTC. Its protein is CASPPGGARGYTF.

This chain uses TRBV11-2 with TRBJ1-2; D gene uncertain. Germline-derived CDR1 and CDR2 are SGHAT and FQNNGV. There are 12 residues in the CDR3. The V end lost 3 bases, the J end lost 5 bases, and 7 bases lay between the germline ends. The CDR3 DNA reads as TGTGCCAGCAGCTTGCGGGAATATGGCTACACCTTC. It yields the protein CASSLREYGYTF.

In DNA, the CDR3 is TGTGCCAGCAGAAGGGACAGGCGATACGAGCAGTACTTC. Translated, it gives CASRRDRRYEQYF. The rearrangement uses TRBV6-1 and TRBJ2-7; 8 bases match TRBD1. Germline V gives CDR1 MNHNS, CDR2 SASEGT. CDR3 size: 13 residues. V was pared by 6 bases and J by 4 bases, with 5 bases of the junction left unmatched.

J is TRBJ1-1 and V is TRBV4-2, with 7 nucleotides matching TRBD1. Germline V gene sequence: CDR1 LGHNA, CDR2 YNFKEQ. The CDR3 is 14 residues long. V shed 8 bases, J shed 6 bases, and the junction held 12 bases outside the gene matches. Here the CDR3 DNA reads TGTGCCAGCCAGGGGGAGCGGGGGGCAGCTGAAGCTTTCTTT. This gives the protein CASQGERGAAEAFF.

This clone was observed once. The chain has TRBV6-5 and TRBJ2-5; possibly TRBD1 for D (5 bases). The CDR3 extends over 12 amino acids. The germline CDR1 and CDR2 sequences are MNHEY and SVGAGI. V shed 4 bases and J shed 11 bases, with 14 bases lying between them. The CDR3 nucleotides read TGTGCCAGCAGTTGGCAGGGTGGAAGGCAGTACTTC. This codes for CASSWQGGRQYF.

CDR3 in amino acids: CASRKYSGTGEGSPLHF. DNA for the CDR3: TGTGCCAGCAGAAAGTATTCCGGGACAGGGGAGGGTTCACCCCTCCACTTT. The chain links TRBV27 to TRBJ1-6; TRBD1 aligns across 10 bases. V lost 6 bases, J lost 9 bases, and 14 bases stayed unmatched. The germline V gene has CDR1 MNHEY and CDR2 SMNVEV (reference sequence). CDR3 length equals 17 residues.

The chain carries TRBV7-9 and TRBJ1-6; D not resolved. Germline-derived CDR1 and CDR2 are SEHNR and FQNEAQ (reference sequence). This CDR3 is 17 amino acids long. The V gene lost 2 bases and the J gene lost 0 bases, with 11 bases spanning the gap. The CDR3 reads CASSLSTPSSYNSPLHF. The CDR3, as DNA: TGTGCCAGCAGCTTAAGCACACCTAGCTCCTATAATTCACCCCTCCACTTT. Supplemented by reference TRBV7-9 and TRBJ1-6, the full variable domain reads DTGVSQNPRHKITKRGQNVTFRCDPISEHNRLYWYRQTLGQGPEFLTYFQNEAQLEKSRLLSDRFSAERPKGSFSTLEIQRTEQGDSAMYLCASSLSTPSSYNSPLHFGNGTRLTVT.